Included here is one T cell receptor beta chain sequence, with context. V shed 2 bases and J shed 3 bases, with 11 bases lying between them. This CDR3 is 14 amino acids long. From germline, CDR1 is SGHRS and CDR2 YFSETQ. The sample belongs to a study of blood T cell repertoires in COVID-19. Measured with immunoSEQ multiplex PCR; TCRdb has only the in-frame clones, and not every one. The sample lists under 200,000 clones, 86% occurring once. V gene TRBV5-1 combines with J gene TRBJ1-1; perhaps TRBD1 as D (5 bases). Specimen: peripheral blood. The sequence derives from a man aged 60-69 years with acute or convalescent COVID-19. The CDR3 here is CASSLDREDTEAFF. In DNA, the CDR3 is TGCGCCAGCAGCTTAGACAGAGAGGACACTGAAGCTTTCTTT.